The 21 T cell receptor beta chains below come from one sample, sequenced in a study of cytomegalovirus exposure and HLA in healthy donors. The PCR made use of 60 Vbeta and 13 Jbeta primers. Data came from immunoSEQ multiplex PCR; TCRdb stores just in-frame clones and leaves some out. The data hold approximately 160,000 clones, with roughly 80% observed a single time. Sequencing was carried out using PBMCs. These receptors all come from a boy younger than 10 in good health and CMV-seronegative.

CDR3 sequence (DNA): TGTGCCAGCAGCCCCCCAACAGAGGAAGCTTTCTTT. This sequence encodes CASSPPTEEAFF. The chain combines TRBV7-9 with TRBJ1-1; D not resolved. Germline CDR1 and CDR2: SEHNR and FQNEAQ (reference sequence). The V gene lost 5 bases and the J gene lost 8 bases, with 12 bases spanning the gap. The CDR3 has 12 amino acids.

This chain's CDR3 is CASSIRLAGGTQETQYF. DNA of the CDR3: TGTGCCAGCAGTATTAGACTAGCGGGAGGGACCCAAGAGACCCAGTACTTC. The chain carries TRBV27 and TRBJ2-5, with 14 bases fitting TRBD2. Germline loops: CDR1 MNHEY, CDR2 SMNVEV (reference sequence). The junction had 6 bases not matched to a gene; V was cut back by 5 bases and J by 1 base. The CDR3 length is 17 residues.

The chain links TRBV5-1 to TRBJ2-7; 8 bases map to TRBD2. CDR1 is SGHRS, CDR2 YFSETQ, per germline. This CDR3 has 16 residues. The ends lost 1 base at V and 2 bases at J; junction bases unmatched: 8. The CDR3 protein is CASSLSSGSGAYEQYF. DNA for the CDR3: TGCGCCAGCAGCTTGTCCTCAGGTAGCGGGGCCTACGAGCAGTACTTC.

This chain connects TRBV11-2 to TRBJ1-2; a weak D match, TRBD1 (6 bases). V lost 4 bases and J lost 3, with 24 bases in between. Per the germline V gene, CDR1 is SGHAT and CDR2 is FQNNGV. The CDR3 has 18 residues. The CDR3, as DNA: TGTGCCAGCAGCTGGGGCCCACAGGGAAGTAGTTTTCACTATGGCTACACCTTC. This gives the protein CASSWGPQGSSFHYGYTF.

This clone appeared a single time. This chain links TRBV7-3 with TRBJ2-1; unclear D gene. CDR1 and CDR2 (germline): SGHTA, FQGTGA. CDR3 length: 15 residues. The V end lost 0 bases, the J end lost 2 bases, and 8 bases lay between the germline ends. The CDR3 region is CASSLTPNPYNEQFF. CDR3 coding DNA: TGTGCCAGCAGCTTAACTCCAAATCCCTACAATGAGCAGTTCTTC.

The chain couples TRBV28 to TRBJ2-1, with TRBD1 as a possible D gene (6 bases). The CDR3 is 16 amino acids. Germline V CDR1 and CDR2: MDHEN, SYDVKM. V lost 2 bases to trimming and J lost 6 bases, with 17 bases between them. In DNA, the CDR3 is TGTGCCAGCAGTTTAAGACCGACAGGTCGCGGCAATGAGCAGTTCTTC. Encoded protein: CASSLRPTGRGNEQFF.

The J gene is TRBJ2-6, the V gene TRBV30; TRBD2 agrees at 7 bases. Germline V gene data show CDR1 as GTSNPN and CDR2 as SVGIG (reference sequence). Trimming cost V 0 bases and J 1 base; bases outside gene matches: 9. CDR3 length equals 18 residues. CDR3 DNA: TGTGCCTGGAGTGTACTGGGAGGGTTGGGGTCTGGGGCCAACGTCCTGACTTTC. Translating it yields CAWSVLGGLGSGANVLTF.

This chain connects TRBV6-6 to TRBJ2-2; unclear D gene. Per germline, CDR1 MNHNY and CDR2 SVGAGI (reference sequence). This CDR3 comprises 14 residues. With 8 bases removed from V and 0 bases from J, the gap between germline ends came to 10 bases. CDR3 bases: TGTGCCAGCTCCGAGTACGCGAACACCGGGGAGCTGTTTTTT. It is translated as CASSEYANTGELFF.

The chain combines TRBV14 with TRBJ2-4; 8 positions match TRBD2. The V segment lost 1 base and the J segment 0 bases; nucleotides outside the gene matches: 11. In germline, CDR1 is SGHDN, CDR2 FVKESK. CDR3 length: 19 residues. The CDR3 DNA is TGTGCCAGCAGCCAAGCGGGAGGGCGGCAAAATTTAGCCAAAAACATTCAGTACTTC. Translating gives CASSQAGGRQNLAKNIQYF.

The rearrangement joins TRBV30 to TRBJ2-5; tentative D call: TRBD2 (6 bases). Judging by the DNA end, TRBJ2-7 fits better; the J call may be wrong. Germline loops: CDR1 GTSNPN, CDR2 SVGIG (reference sequence). The CDR3 consists of 15 residues. The CDR3 coding sequence is TGTGCCTGGAGTGTTGGACCGGGACTGATTTACGAGCAGTACTTC. It specifies CAWSVGPGLIYEQYF.

The chain is built from TRBV9 and TRBJ2-7; 13 nucleotides match TRBD2. Germline CDR1 and CDR2: SGDLS and YYNGEE. After removal of 3 bases from V and 2 bases from J, the junction contained 8 bases not matched to a gene. The CDR3 runs 17 residues. The CDR3 loop reads CASSADPTSGRAYEQYF. CDR3 sequence (DNA): TGTGCCAGCAGCGCCGATCCCACTAGCGGGAGGGCCTACGAGCAGTACTTC.

The chain combines TRBV2 with TRBJ2-1; 15 nucleotides line up with TRBD2. CDR1 SNHLY and CDR2 FYNNEI come from the germline V gene. The junction had 1 base not matched to a gene; V was cut back by 5 bases and J by 8 bases. This CDR3 is 14 amino acids long. CDR3 in DNA: TGTGCCAGCAGTTGGACTAGCGGGAGGGATGAGCAGTTCTTC. Amino acid sequence: CASSWTSGRDEQFF.

V usage is TRBV10-3 and J usage is TRBJ1-1; the D gene is possibly TRBD1 (6 bases). Germline CDR1 is ENHRY and CDR2 is SYGVKD. With 0 bases removed from V and 7 bases from J, the gap between germline ends came to 12 bases. This CDR3 spans 14 amino acids. DNA of the CDR3: TGTGCCATCAGTGAGTCGAGGGGGGGTGATGAAGCTTTCTTT. Translating it yields CAISESRGGDEAFF.

This rearrangement joins TRBV7-2 to TRBJ2-3; D call uncertain. The CDR3 sequence is 15 residues long. Germline V gene sequence: CDR1 SGHTA, CDR2 FQGNSA. Trimming pared 3 bases from V and 3 bases from J, leaving 13 bases between. The DNA for the CDR3 is TGTGCCAGCAGCTTTCGAATAGCAGCTACAGATACGCAGTATTTT. Amino acids: CASSFRIAATDTQYF. Drawing the rest from reference TRBV7-2 and TRBJ2-3, the complete variable domain is GAGVSQSPSNKVTEKGKDVELRCDPISGHTALYWYRQSLGQGLEFLIYFQGNSAPDKSGLPSDRFSAERTGGSVSTLTIQRTQQEDSAVYLCASSFRIAATDTQYFGPGTRLTVL.

CDR3 nucleotides: TGTGCCAGCACCCCGACGGCAGGGGCTCAGCCCCAGCATTTT. Its protein product is CASTPTAGAQPQHF. The chain is built from TRBV6-5 and TRBJ1-5, with a possible D match to TRBD1 (6 bases). CDR1 is MNHEY and CDR2 is SVGAGI in the germline V gene. Trimming removed 7 bases at V and 6 bases at J, with 16 bases between. CDR3 length equals 14 residues.

The V and J genes are TRBV15 and TRBJ2-2; D is unresolved. The J call is in doubt because the DNA end fits TRBJ1-3 better. Germline CDR1 and CDR2: LNHNV and YYDKDF (reference sequence). This CDR3 has 15 amino acids. The CDR3 DNA follows: TGTGCCACCAGCCCCGACGGGAGCTCTGGAAACACCATATATTTT. It codes for CATSPDGSSGNTIYF.

This clone was detected once. The V call is TRBV2, the J call TRBJ2-1; tentative D call: TRBD2 (6 bases). V dropped 4 bases and J dropped 4 bases, with 23 bases sitting between them. Per germline, CDR1 SNHLY and CDR2 FYNNEI. This CDR3 comprises 18 residues. The CDR3 spells CASSGGRRTSTKYNEQFF. The CDR3 DNA is TGTGCCAGCAGTGGGGGCCGCCGAACTAGCACCAAATACAATGAGCAGTTCTTC.

This clone appeared a single time. This chain links TRBV27 with TRBJ1-2; TRBD1 aligns across 12 bases. V shed 5 bases and J 6 bases; nucleotides not matched to a gene: 7. Germline V gives CDR1 MNHEY, CDR2 SMNVEV (reference sequence). There are 15 residues in the CDR3. CDR3 sequence reads: CASSDRDRGLDGYTF. The CDR3 nucleotides read TGTGCCAGCAGTGACCGGGACAGGGGGCTCGATGGCTACACCTTC.

The V gene is TRBV5-6, the J gene TRBJ2-3, with 11 bases matching TRBD2. The V segment lost 3 bases and the J segment 3 bases; nucleotides outside the gene matches: 9. This CDR3 region has 17 residues. The V gene's germline CDR1 is SGHDT and CDR2 YYEEEE. CDR3 in amino acids: CASSSRGLAGGTDTQYF. The CDR3 DNA is TGTGCCAGCAGCTCCCGGGGGCTAGCGGGAGGAACAGATACGCAGTATTTT.

This clone was picked up one time. V usage is TRBV28 and J usage is TRBJ2-1; 14 bases agree with TRBD2. J gave up 6 bases and V 5 bases, and 9 bases lay outside the gene matches. CDR3 length: 17 residues. CDR1 is MDHEN and CDR2 is SYDVKM in the germline V gene. CDR3 loop: CASSRPGLAGVGNEQFF. CDR3 in DNA: TGTGCCAGCAGTCGACCGGGACTAGCGGGAGTGGGCAATGAGCAGTTCTTC. Complete variable domain (other parts from reference TRBV28 and TRBJ2-1): DVKVTQSSRYLVKRTGEKVFLECVQDMDHENMFWYRQDPGLGLRLIYFSYDVKMKEKGDIPEGYSVSREKKERFSLILESASTNQTSMYLCASSRPGLAGVGNEQFFGPGTRLTVL.

This chain connects TRBV29-1 to TRBJ1-2; TRBD1 might be the D (5 bases). Between the trimmed V and J ends, which lost 3 bases and 4 bases, there was a span of 9 bases. The CDR3 is 12 amino acids. Germline loops: CDR1 SQVTM, CDR2 ANQGSEA. The CDR3: CSVEWGGYGYTF. The CDR3 region has the DNA TGCAGCGTTGAGTGGGGGGGCTATGGCTACACCTTC.